The rows below give T cell receptor beta chains drawn from one sample of a study of blood T cells in healthy people across ages. TCRdb re-derived calls from the 5' RACE reads in MiXCR, one entry per CDR3 protein. The sample records 650,000 to 700,000 distinct CDR3 sequences, about a third being singletons. The specimen sequenced was blood. These TCRs come from a woman older than 75 in good health. Each CDR3 is given with its conserved first and last residue. The D gene is left open where the match is weak. Clone size is given for some rows only: seen once, a few or many times, or a class if the clone is expanded.

CDR3 DNA,CDR3 protein,J gene,D gene,clone size,V gene
TGCGCCAGCAGCGAGGGACAGCCCCTTGCAACTAATGAAAAACTGTTTTTT,CASSEGQPLATNEKLFF,TRBJ1-4,TRBD1,many,TRBV5-1
TGCGCCAGCAGCTCTCTCCCGCCCGACGAAGAGACCCAGTACTTC,CASSSLPPDEETQYF,TRBJ2-5,.,many,TRBV5-1
TGCAGTGCAGAGGGCCTGCCTAATTCACCCCTCCACTTT,CSAEGLPNSPLHF,TRBJ1-6,.,many,TRBV20-1
TGCAGTGCTAGAGATCTGACTAGCGGGATGGTTAGCACAGATACGCAGTATTTT,CSARDLTSGMVSTDTQYF,TRBJ2-3,TRBD2,few,TRBV20-1
TGTGCCAGCAGCTTCACTGCAGGGGGGACCTACGAGCAGTACTTC,CASSFTAGGTYEQYF,TRBJ2-7,.,many,TRBV5-8
TGCGCCAGCAGCTATGCTAGCGGGGTAAACACCGGGGAGCTGTTTTTT,CASSYASGVNTGELFF,TRBJ2-2,TRBD2,.,TRBV5-1
TGTGCCAGCAGTGTGACTAAGCGGGCCGACGATGAGCAGTTCTTC,CASSVTKRADDEQFF,TRBJ2-1,.,.,TRBV2
TGTGCCAGCAGCCACAGGGAAGGCGGCTACACCTTC,CASSHREGGYTF,TRBJ1-2,.,many,TRBV6-5
TGTGCCACCAATAAGGGGTCCTCTGGAAACACCATATATTTT,CATNKGSSGNTIYF,TRBJ1-3,.,.,TRBV6-6
TGCAGTGCTACGCGGGACTGGGGAGGGTATAGCAATCAGCCCCAGCATTTT,CSATRDWGGYSNQPQHF,TRBJ1-5,.,many,TRBV20-1
TGTGCCACCAGCAGAGGCGGGCAGGGCTCCTACGAGCAGTACTTC,CATSRGGQGSYEQYF,TRBJ2-7,.,many,TRBV15
TGTGCCAGCAGTTTAGCGGGTACTGACATACAGTTCTTC,CASSLAGTDIQFF,TRBJ2-1,.,once,TRBV12-3/TRBV12-4
TGTGCCAGCAGCTTAGCCCTGGGGACAGATACCGGGGAGCTGTTTTTT,CASSLALGTDTGELFF,TRBJ2-2,TRBD1,.,TRBV11-2
TGCAGTGCTAGGCTCAGCGGGGGCTCTAGAGGGCTCACAGATACGCAGTATTTT,CSARLSGGSRGLTDTQYF,TRBJ2-3,TRBD2,many,TRBV20-1
TGCGCCAGCAGCTTGATTAGCGGGGGTGGAGAGACCCAGTACTTC,CASSLISGGGETQYF,TRBJ2-5,TRBD2,many,TRBV5-1
TGTGCCAGCAGTTCGTGGGGGGAAAAACTGTTTTTT,CASSSWGEKLFF,TRBJ1-4,.,many,TRBV6-5
TGCGCCAGCAGCTTGGCCGGAGCGGGGTTATTGGATACGCAGTATTTT,CASSLAGAGLLDTQYF,TRBJ2-3,TRBD2,few,TRBV5-1
TGTGCCAGCAGCTCCGGATACAACTCGGACAGGGATGCGGACTATGGCTACACCTTC,CASSSGYNSDRDADYGYTF,TRBJ1-2,TRBD1,few,TRBV7-9
TGCGCCAGCAGCCAAGATGAAGAGGGGGATTCCTACAATGAGCAGTTCTTC,CASSQDEEGDSYNEQFF,TRBJ2-1,.,many,TRBV4-1
TGTGCCAGCTACGCGGGGAGGGGCAAAAACATTCAGTACTTC,CASYAGRGKNIQYF,TRBJ2-4,TRBD2,many,TRBV28
TGCGCCAGCAGCGCCGGGATAGGGGGTCCAGAGCAGTACTTC,CASSAGIGGPEQYF,TRBJ2-5,.,.,TRBV5-1
TGTGCCAGCAGTCGGACGGCGAACACTGAAGCTTTCTTT,CASSRTANTEAFF,TRBJ1-1,.,many,TRBV6-5
TGTGCCAGCAGCTTAGCGAGGAGGTCTAGCGGGGCACAAACAGATACGCAGTATTTT,CASSLARRSSGAQTDTQYF,TRBJ2-3,TRBD2,many,TRBV7-2
TGTGCCAGCAGTTACTCGGGACTAGCAGCCAGCACAGATACGCAGTATTTT,CASSYSGLAASTDTQYF,TRBJ2-3,TRBD2,many,TRBV6-2/TRBV6-3
TGTGCCAGCAGTGCTGGACGAGAAGGCTATGGCTACACCTTC,CASSAGREGYGYTF,TRBJ1-2,.,once,TRBV28
TGCAGTGCTAGAGATTGGGACGGGGGACGGGAGACCCAGTACTTC,CSARDWDGGRETQYF,TRBJ2-5,.,.,TRBV20-1
TGTGCCAGCAGTCCCCCGGGACAGGGGACAGATACGCAGTATTTT,CASSPPGQGTDTQYF,TRBJ2-3,TRBD1,many,TRBV28
TGTGCCAGCAGCTTGGGACTAGCGGGGGGGTATAGCACAGATACGCAGTATTTT,CASSLGLAGGYSTDTQYF,TRBJ2-3,TRBD2,.,TRBV7-2
TGCAGCGTGTTGTGGGGAGATACGCAGTATTTT,CSVLWGDTQYF,TRBJ2-3,.,many,TRBV29-1
TGTGCCAGCAGCTTAGAACGGTCCGGGGAGCTGTTTTTT,CASSLERSGELFF,TRBJ2-2,.,few,TRBV13
TGCAGCGTTGGGTGGAACACTGAAGCTTTCTTT,CSVGWNTEAFF,TRBJ1-1,.,many,TRBV29-1
TGTGCCAGCAGTGACTCGAGGGGCTCCTACAATGAGCAGTTCTTC,CASSDSRGSYNEQFF,TRBJ2-1,.,.,TRBV6-4
TGTGCCAGCAGTTACAAGCAGAGCAACGAAAAACTGTTTTTT,CASSYKQSNEKLFF,TRBJ1-4,.,.,TRBV6-2/TRBV6-3
TGCGCCAGCAGCTTGGCCGACCATCAGGGTGGGGGAAGGTACTTC,CASSLADHQGGGRYF,TRBJ2-5,.,many,TRBV5-1
TGCGCCAGCAGCTTGGGGCAGGGTCGCTACAATGAGCAGTTCTTC,CASSLGQGRYNEQFF,TRBJ2-1,.,.,TRBV5-1
TGCAGTGCTATGGTAGGGGCTGGGTCCTACGAGCAGTACTTC,CSAMVGAGSYEQYF,TRBJ2-7,.,many,TRBV20-1
TGTGCCAGCAGCGACCTATCCTCATGGGGAGATACGCAGTATTTT,CASSDLSSWGDTQYF,TRBJ2-3,.,.,TRBV7-2
.,CSARGGRETQYFGPGLDGYTF,TRBJ1-2,.,.,TRBV20-1
TGTGCCAGCAGCCCCAATCCCGGACAGGGGGCTGCCTACAATGAGCAGTTCTTC,CASSPNPGQGAAYNEQFF,TRBJ2-1,TRBD1,.,TRBV14
TGTGCCAGCACCGATACAGGATACACTGAAGCTTTCTTT,CASTDTGYTEAFF,TRBJ1-1,.,few,TRBV6-2/TRBV6-3